These 32 T cell receptor beta chains share one sample of origin, sequenced in a study of blood T cell repertoires in COVID-19. Method: immunoSEQ multiplex PCR; TCRdb's copy keeps in-frame clones and lacks some. Here the sample spans a few hundred thousand clones, nearly 90% being singletons. Sequencing used PBMCs or T cells enriched from blood (not recorded which). These receptors all stem from a young woman with acute COVID-19.

The chain recombines TRBV2 with TRBJ2-1; TRBD1 aligns across 7 bases. The ends lost 6 bases at V and 8 bases at J; junction bases unmatched: 13. This CDR3 has 15 amino acids. Germline V gene lookup returns CDR1 SNHLY and CDR2 FYNNEI. The CDR3 reads CASRRGPRGLDEQFF. As DNA, the CDR3 is TGTGCCAGCAGACGGGGCCCTAGGGGGCTCGATGAGCAGTTCTTC. Supplemented by reference TRBV2 and TRBJ2-1, the full variable domain reads EPEVTQTPSHQVTQMGQEVILRCVPISNHLYFYWYRQILGQKVEFLVSFYNNEISEKSEIFDDQFSVERPDGSNFTLKIRSTKLEDSAMYFCASRRGPRGLDEQFFGPGTRLTVL.

The genes are TRBV12-3 or TRBV12-4 and TRBJ1-1; D remains unclear. The V end was cut by 6 bases, the J end by 3 bases, with 11 bases between. The CDR3 contains 13 residues. The CDR3 region is CASRPRRDTEAFF. In nucleotides, the CDR3 is TGTGCCAGCAGACCCCGGCGGGACACTGAAGCTTTCTTT.

V is TRBV7-6 and J is TRBJ1-4; no definite D call. The CDR3 loop spans 17 amino acids. Deletions cut 3 bases from V and 0 bases from J, with 14 bases between. Germline loops: CDR1 SGHVS, CDR2 FNYEAQ. CDR3 amino acids: CASSLRSSAATNEKLFF. The CDR3 DNA reads TGTGCCAGCAGCTTGCGGTCATCAGCGGCAACTAATGAAAAACTGTTTTTT.

The chain combines TRBV27 with TRBJ1-5; a weak D match, TRBD1 (5 bases). Germline values: CDR1 MNHEY, CDR2 SMNVEV (reference sequence). V lost 2 bases, J lost 4 bases, and 9 bases lay in between. The CDR3 runs 14 residues. CDR3 DNA: TGTGCCAGCAGTTTAGGGGGGAGAAATCAGCCCCAGCATTTT. As protein: CASSLGGRNQPQHF.

The V gene is TRBV11-2, the J gene TRBJ2-3, with D maybe TRBD2 (6 bases). V lost 5 bases and J 6 bases, leaving 15 bases between the germline ends. CDR3 length equals 14 residues. Germline values: CDR1 SGHAT, CDR2 FQNNGV. In DNA, the CDR3 is TGTGCCAGCAGCCCCCCGTTAGGAGGGGATACGCAGTATTTT. This codes for CASSPPLGGDTQYF.

The V call is TRBV27, the J call TRBJ1-2, with 7 positions matching TRBD1. The J segment lost 7 bases and the V segment lost 0 bases, leaving 5 bases of the junction unmatched. The germline CDR1 and CDR2 sequences are MNHEY and SMNVEV (reference sequence). This CDR3 contains 14 residues. The CDR3 coding sequence is TGTGCCAGCAGTTTATCTTGGGACAGCGGTGGCTACACCTTC. Translating it yields CASSLSWDSGGYTF.

The V gene is TRBV6-5, the J gene TRBJ1-1; no clear D. Germline assignment: CDR1 MNHEY and CDR2 SVGAGI. V dropped 8 bases and J dropped 3 bases, with 13 bases sitting between them. The CDR3 is 13 amino acids. The CDR3 is CASYPALDTEAFF. As DNA, the CDR3 is TGTGCCAGCTATCCCGCGCTGGACACTGAAGCTTTCTTT.

The V and J genes are TRBV5-1 and TRBJ1-1, with TRBD1 identical over 8 bases. Per germline, CDR1 SGHRS and CDR2 YFSETQ. The CDR3 runs to 15 residues. J lost 0 bases, V lost 1 base, and 2 bases had no gene match. CDR3 residues: CASSLTGGLNTEAFF. CDR3 nucleotides: TGCGCCAGCAGCTTGACAGGGGGTTTGAACACTGAAGCTTTCTTT.

The CDR3 sequence is CASKGAYYGYTF. For the CDR3, the DNA is TGTGCCAGCAAGGGGGCATACTATGGCTACACCTTC. This chain uses TRBV12-3 or TRBV12-4 with TRBJ1-2, with 7 bases fitting TRBD1. Unmatched junction bases numbered 2, after V lost 7 bases and J lost 3 bases. This CDR3 comprises 12 residues.

The chain has TRBV5-6 and TRBJ2-3; 8 bases map to TRBD2. J gave up 2 bases and V 6 bases, and 17 bases lay outside the gene matches. This CDR3 region has 18 residues. The V gene's germline CDR1 is SGHDT and CDR2 YYEEEE. The DNA for the CDR3 is TGTGCCAGCACTGAGGGGGTTGGGCTAGCGGGTTTCACAGATACGCAGTATTTT. This encodes CASTEGVGLAGFTDTQYF.

J is TRBJ2-1 and V is TRBV10-1, with TRBD2 matching over 7 bases. The CDR3 is 15 amino acids. Trimming cost V 5 bases and J 10 bases; bases outside gene matches: 14. Germline V gives CDR1 WNHNN, CDR2 SYGVQD (reference sequence). CDR3 in DNA: TGCGCCAGCAGTCTCCACCAGACTAGCTACGGGGAGCAGTTCTTC. The encoded protein is CASSLHQTSYGEQFF.

V usage is TRBV6-6 and J usage is TRBJ1-1; D gene unclear. CDR3 length: 12 amino acids. Between the trimmed V and J ends, which lost 8 bases and 1 base, there was a span of 8 bases. In germline, CDR1 is MNHNY, CDR2 SVGAGI (reference sequence). Here the CDR3 reads CASGRKNTEAFF. Written as DNA, the CDR3 is TGTGCCAGCGGGAGGAAGAACACTGAAGCTTTCTTT.

The V gene is TRBV5-1, the J gene TRBJ2-3, with D perhaps TRBD2 (6 bases). The CDR3 has 17 amino acids. Germline V CDR1 and CDR2: SGHRS, YFSETQ. With 3 bases removed from V and 5 bases from J, the gap between germline ends came to 22 bases. The CDR3 loop reads CASSSELANIRVDTQYF. The CDR3 DNA sequence: TGCGCCAGCAGCTCGGAGCTAGCGAACATTAGGGTAGATACGCAGTATTTT. Full variable domain (missing parts from reference TRBV5-1 and TRBJ2-3): KAGVTQTPRYLIKTRGQQVTLSCSPISGHRSVSWYQQTPGQGLQFLFEYFSETQRNKGNFPGRFSGRQFSNSRSEMNVSTLELGDSALYLCASSSELANIRVDTQYFGPGTRLTVL.

The chain links TRBV24-1 to TRBJ1-1, with TRBD1 as a possible D gene (5 bases). Between the trimmed V and J ends, which lost 4 bases and 0 bases, there was a span of 11 bases. Germline V CDR1 and CDR2: KGHDR, SFDVKD. The CDR3 is 15 amino acids. CDR3 DNA: TGTGCCACCAGTGAATACGACAGACTGAACACTGAAGCTTTCTTT. It yields the protein CATSEYDRLNTEAFF.

V and J are TRBV7-2 and TRBJ2-1, with TRBD2 identical over 13 bases. V shed 4 bases, J shed 3 bases, and the junction held 9 bases outside the gene matches. This CDR3 is 18 amino acids long. CDR1 and CDR2 (germline): SGHTA, FQGNSA. CDR3 in amino acids: CASSSRTSGSAYYNEQFF. CDR3 bases: TGTGCCAGCAGCTCAAGGACTAGCGGGAGTGCCTACTACAATGAGCAGTTCTTC.

This sequence joins TRBV3-1 (or the pseudogene TRBV3-2) and TRBJ2-1; D is ambiguous. This CDR3 contains 13 residues. The V gene's germline CDR1 is LGHDT and CDR2 YNNKEL (reference sequence). Trimming removed 1 base from V and 9 bases from J, with 10 bases in between. The CDR3 protein is CASSQAVRGEQFF. The CDR3 region has the DNA TGTGCCAGCAGCCAAGCCGTCAGAGGTGAGCAGTTCTTC.

This chain connects TRBV9 to TRBJ1-3, with 8 nucleotides matching TRBD1. With 7 bases clipped from V and 3 bases from J, the junction kept 6 bases outside the gene matches. Per the germline V gene, CDR1 is SGDLS and CDR2 is YYNGEE. The CDR3 consists of 14 residues. As DNA, the CDR3 is TGTGCCAGCTCCCAGGGGGCCCTTGGAAACACCATATATTTT. Encoded protein: CASSQGALGNTIYF.

This clone was detected only a few times. The chain uses TRBV28 and TRBJ2-7; 8 bases line up with TRBD2. The trim removed 3 bases at V and 0 bases at J, leaving 22 bases unmatched. CDR3 length equals 21 residues. Germline V lookup: CDR1 MDHEN, CDR2 SYDVKM. The CDR3 sequence is CASSFSWSPGLEYLTSYEQYF. CDR3 nucleotides: TGTGCCAGCAGTTTCTCATGGAGTCCGGGACTAGAATATTTAACCTCCTACGAGCAGTACTTC.

J is TRBJ1-2 and V is TRBV29-1; 7 bases map to TRBD1. With V trimmed by 6 bases and J by 4 bases, 5 bases remained unmatched. There are 12 residues in the CDR3. Germline V lookup: CDR1 SQVTM, CDR2 ANQGSEA. The CDR3 coding sequence is TGCAGCGTCGGGACAGCCGTCTATGGCTACACCTTC. This sequence encodes CSVGTAVYGYTF.

This chain joins TRBV19 and TRBJ2-3; a possible D gene is TRBD2 (5 bases). The V end was cut by 1 base, the J end by 4 bases, with 18 bases between. This CDR3 is built from 17 residues. Germline V CDR1 and CDR2: LNHDA, SQIVND (reference sequence). This CDR3 reads CASSIVGVRVGADTQYF. CDR3 DNA: TGTGCCAGTAGTATAGTGGGTGTGCGGGTTGGAGCAGATACGCAGTATTTT.

CDR3 protein: CASSIGTGYNQPQHF. Written as DNA, the CDR3 is TGTGCCAGTAGTATTGGGACAGGCTACAATCAGCCCCAGCATTTT. This chain uses TRBV19 with TRBJ1-5; 8 bases agree with TRBD1. The germline V gene has CDR1 LNHDA and CDR2 SQIVND (reference sequence). This CDR3 region has 15 residues. J gave up 3 bases and V 3 bases, and 4 bases lay outside the gene matches.

This chain uses TRBV28 with TRBJ1-2; D possibly corresponds to TRBD1 (5 bases). The V end lost 8 bases, the J end lost 1 base, and 8 bases lay between the germline ends. This CDR3 spans 12 amino acids. CDR1 is MDHEN, CDR2 SYDVKM, per germline. CDR3 protein: CASGTDNYGYTF. DNA of the CDR3: TGTGCCAGCGGGACTGATAACTATGGCTACACCTTC.

CDR3 coding DNA: TGTGCCAGCAGTCCGACAGATAGCAATCAGCCCCAGCATTTT. It is translated as CASSPTDSNQPQHF. This chain links TRBV27 with TRBJ1-5, with a tentative D call TRBD1 (5 bases). Trimming shortened V by 5 bases and J by 0 bases, and 8 bases separated the two germline ends. Germline V lookup: CDR1 MNHEY, CDR2 SMNVEV (reference sequence). The CDR3 length is 14 residues.

The V gene is TRBV18, the J gene TRBJ2-7; tentatively, D is TRBD2 (6 bases). From germline, CDR1 is KGHSH and CDR2 LQKENI. V was cut by 2 bases and J by 2 bases, with 10 bases left in between. This CDR3 spans 14 amino acids. CDR3 loop: CASSPGDFTYEQYF. CDR3 in DNA: TGTGCCAGCTCACCAGGGGACTTTACCTACGAGCAGTACTTC.

This chain connects TRBV28 to TRBJ2-7, with 12 bases that match TRBD2. The ends lost 5 bases at V and 3 bases at J; junction bases unmatched: 5. CDR1 and CDR2 (germline): MDHEN, SYDVKM. The CDR3 length is 15 residues. CDR3 region: CASSTPTSGGYEQYF. In DNA form, the CDR3 reads TGTGCCAGCAGTACGCCGACTAGCGGGGGCTACGAGCAGTACTTC. The full variable domain, its missing parts supplied by reference TRBV28 and TRBJ2-7, is DVKVTQSSRYLVKRTGEKVFLECVQDMDHENMFWYRQDPGLGLRLIYFSYDVKMKEKGDIPEGYSVSREKKERFSLILESASTNQTSMYLCASSTPTSGGYEQYFGPGTRLTVT.

This clone was seen a single time. This chain connects TRBV11-2 to TRBJ2-5; 16 bases are shared with TRBD2. Germline values: CDR1 SGHAT, CDR2 FQNNGV. J was trimmed by 7 bases and V by 2 bases; bases with no gene match: 10. The CDR3 runs to 18 residues. The CDR3 spells CASSLLSGTSGRGWTQYF. CDR3 sequence (DNA): TGTGCCAGCAGCTTACTCTCGGGGACTAGCGGGAGGGGCTGGACCCAGTACTTC.

The chain employs TRBV6-2 or TRBV6-3 and TRBJ2-3; 7 bases fit TRBD1. CDR1 MNHEY and CDR2 SVGEGT come from the germline V gene. This CDR3 has 16 amino acids. V shed 4 bases and J 6 bases; nucleotides not matched to a gene: 13. The CDR3 is CASSSIRGQAWDTQYF. The CDR3 nucleotides are TGTGCCAGCAGTTCGATCCGAGGACAGGCCTGGGATACGCAGTATTTT.

The chain links TRBV28 to TRBJ1-1, with D tentatively TRBD1 (6 bases). In germline, CDR1 is MDHEN, CDR2 SYDVKM. This CDR3 is built from 16 residues. Trimming removed 6 bases at V and 5 bases at J, with 22 bases between. CDR3 sequence: CASSPLSGGAWTEAFF. CDR3 nucleotide sequence: TGTGCCAGCAGCCCCCTCTCGGGGGGGGCTTGGACTGAAGCTTTCTTT.

This sequence joins TRBV19 and TRBJ2-7; TRBD2 agrees at 9 bases. The J segment lost 4 bases and the V segment lost 7 bases, leaving 8 bases of the junction unmatched. The CDR3 consists of 14 residues. CDR1 is LNHDA, CDR2 SQIVND, per germline (reference sequence). The CDR3 region has the DNA TGTGCCAGTATGCAGACTAGCGGAGGTTACGAGCAGTACTTC. Its protein is CASMQTSGGYEQYF.

Written as DNA, the CDR3 is TGTGCTAGTGGTTTCACCCAGGGACAGAACACTGAAGCTTTCTTT. Translating gives CASGFTQGQNTEAFF. V usage is TRBV12-5 and J usage is TRBJ1-1; the D gene is possibly TRBD1 (6 bases). Germline lookup yields CDR1 LGHNT and CDR2 FRNRAP. This CDR3 contains 15 residues. Trimming removed 3 bases from V and 1 base from J, with 12 bases in between.

V and J are TRBV6-5 and TRBJ2-7; no clear D. This CDR3 is 14 amino acids long. Germline loops: CDR1 MNHEY, CDR2 SVGAGI. V lost 2 bases, J lost 3 bases, and 11 bases lay in between. This CDR3 is CASSYGQDIYEQYF. For the CDR3, the DNA is TGTGCCAGCAGTTACGGGCAAGACATCTACGAGCAGTACTTC.

The rearrangement joins TRBV10-3 to TRBJ2-7; the match to TRBD1 covers 8 bases. CDR1 is ENHRY, CDR2 SYGVKD, per germline. The CDR3 extends over 16 amino acids. After removal of 3 bases from V and 2 bases from J, the junction contained 9 bases not matched to a gene. The CDR3 DNA follows: TGTGCCATCAGTGACCCGGGAACAGGGGGAACCTACGAGCAGTACTTC. Amino acid sequence: CAISDPGTGGTYEQYF.